Sequencing of this TCR beta chain was carried out in a study of T cells after yellow fever vaccination. Looking at the study overall: Where fractions had low cell numbers, libraries were prepared from them with the SMART-Seq v4 Ultra Low Input RNA kit. Overall study findings and caveats: Secondary responses were weaker yet peaked faster, day 5 versus 15. Boosting was followed by the reappearance of most primary-vaccination clones (under 97% CD4, under 90% CD8).

This clonotype was counted ten times or more. Its cognate antigen is unknown. By 5'RACE template switching, TCR cDNA was produced, with a universal primer site and UMIs added in the process. TCRdb re-called the 5' RACE reads with MiXCR, one entry per CDR3 protein. The data hold about 240,000 distinct CDR3 sequences, with roughly 3.5% observed a single time. The sequencing used PBMCs, collected 15 days after the yellow fever booster vaccination. The clonotype comes from a man aged 18 to 29 who received the YFV17D yellow fever vaccine.

The CDR3 loop is CASSLPPGTLADEQYF. The DNA of the CDR3 is TGTGCCAGCAGTCTCCCGCCAGGGACCCTAGCAGACGAGCAGTACTTC. The V and J genes are TRBV7-2 and TRBJ2-7, with D perhaps given as TRBD1 or TRBD2 (5 bases each). The CDR3 has 16 residues. Germline CDR1 and CDR2: SGHTA and FQGNSA. Deletions cut 6 bases from V and 5 bases from J, with 23 bases between.